This TCR beta chain was captured by sequencing in a study of blood T cell repertoires in COVID-19. Clones were read by immunoSEQ multiplex PCR, and TCRdb kept only the in-frame ones, dropping some. The data contain 130,000 to 150,000 clones, approximately 80% of them singletons. Trimming took 3 bases from V and 0 from J, leaving 10 bases between them. This CDR3 is 15 amino acids long. Germline-derived CDR1 and CDR2 are MDHEN and SYDVKM. The clonotype was recovered from a human donor in a cohort sampled during active COVID-19. The rearrangement joins TRBV28 to TRBJ2-3, with no clear D. Sample: peripheral blood. The CDR3 region is CASSFDVRSTDTQYF. The CDR3 DNA sequence: TGTGCCAGCAGTTTTGATGTGCGAAGCACAGATACGCAGTATTTT. Supplemented by reference TRBV28 and TRBJ2-3, the full variable domain reads DVKVTQSSRYLVKRTGEKVFLECVQDMDHENMFWYRQDPGLGLRLIYFSYDVKMKEKGDIPEGYSVSREKKERFSLILESASTNQTSMYLCASSFDVRSTDTQYFGPGTRLTVL.